These T cell receptor beta chains were read from a single sample in a study of cytomegalovirus exposure and HLA in healthy donors. The repertoire was sequenced with immunoSEQ multiplex PCR; TCRdb's copy has only in-frame clones and lacks some. The table lists some 110,000 clones, more than 70% of them singletons. Material: PBMCs. The receptors stem from a man between 18 and 35 years old in good health and CMV-seronegative. CDR3s leave out the opening cysteine and the closing phenylalanine or tryptophan. The size entry is marked missing in some rows and otherwise reads once, few, many or a size class.

TRBV30,TRBJ2-7,NA,AWRHPPPGVYEQY
TRBV19,TRBJ1-1,NA,ATVGTGNTEAF
TRBV9,TRBJ1-3,NA,ASSERTPDSGNTIY
TRBV5-8,TRBJ2-7,NA,ASSLQTVAYEQY
TRBV9,TRBJ1-2,NA,ASSQGIGGTGYT
TRBV30,TRBJ2-5,NA,AWSPGQGAQTQY
TRBV6-1,TRBJ2-2,NA,ASSRKPGELF
TRBV18,TRBJ2-7,NA,ASSLSSGGALTEQY
TRBV19,TRBJ1-2,NA,ASSIEVVRGQIYGYT
TRBV7-6,TRBJ2-3,once,ASSPIGLNTDTQY
TRBV29-1,TRBJ1-2,few,SVEDISRTGMGYT
TRBV13,TRBJ1-1,NA,ASSFGRANTEAF
TRBV6-1,TRBJ2-7,NA,ASSLSGTQYEQY
TRBV11-2,TRBJ2-7,NA,ASSLGFYEQY
TRBV19,TRBJ2-5,NA,ASRTSGGAGETQY
TRBV5-1,TRBJ2-7,once,ASSLRGYEQY
TRBV6-1,TRBJ2-1,NA,ASSDGTSGVGHEQF
TRBV11-2,TRBJ1-1,NA,ASSLDHRVRTEAF
TRBV6-5,TRBJ2-1,NA,ASGTGWDNEQF
TRBV4-2,TRBJ2-5,NA,ASSQDLGAGGDETQY
TRBV6-6,TRBJ2-7,NA,ASSYPARGHEQY
TRBV19,TRBJ2-3,NA,ASSTGLAGVSDTQY
TRBV5-1,TRBJ2-5,few,ASSPVLTGPETQY
TRBV4-1,TRBJ2-3,NA,ASSQLSRDTQY
TRBV10-3,TRBJ1-5,few,AISEGEGNQPQH
TRBV7-9,TRBJ2-2,NA,ASSPSTSGNTGELF
TRBV14,TRBJ1-4,once,ASSQAGTGGRKLF
TRBV29-1,TRBJ2-3,NA,SVLGTSGSTDTQY
TRBV5-1,TRBJ2-7,NA,ASSPQIGGRSHEQY
TRBV27,TRBJ2-1,NA,ASSLASSNEQF
TRBV5-6,TRBJ2-4,NA,ASSRTRVNAKNIQY
TRBV25-1,TRBJ2-7,NA,ASSEPGSRHEQY
TRBV6-5,TRBJ2-2,NA,ASRAQGAGELF
TRBV23-1,TRBJ1-1,NA,ASSQSTGMKNTEAF
TRBV30,TRBJ2-1,NA,AWSGGTGYNEQF
TRBV28,TRBJ1-5,NA,ASSLTPGGGGNQPQH
TRBV7-9,TRBJ1-2,many,ASSTAPAGAIYGYT
TRBV9,TRBJ2-7,NA,ASSADRGTYEQY
TRBV6-1,TRBJ2-2,NA,ASSVGGTNTGELF
TRBV6-5,TRBJ1-2,NA,ASSYSAGTKNYGYT
TRBV9,TRBJ1-6,NA,ASSAPMDGAIDNSPLH
TRBV6-5,TRBJ1-1,NA,ASRSQGALTEAF
TRBV18,TRBJ2-7,NA,ASSPARGVTYEQY
TRBV19,TRBJ1-3,NA,ASSMGGPGNTIY
TRBV10-2,TRBJ2-7,NA,ASSTRSLAGAGEQY
TRBV5-6,TRBJ2-1,NA,ASSASGRENNEQF
TRBV7-8,TRBJ1-5,NA,ASSPQLMQGFQPQH
TRBV21-1,TRBJ1-3,NA,ASSNKPSREVKDTIY
TRBV5-1,TRBJ2-5,NA,ASGPQGQETQY
TRBV2,TRBJ1-6,NA,ASTLQEIGSPLH
TRBV5-1,TRBJ1-4,NA,ASSLGAGNEKLF
TRBV18,TRBJ1-3,NA,ASSPGRDSGNTIY